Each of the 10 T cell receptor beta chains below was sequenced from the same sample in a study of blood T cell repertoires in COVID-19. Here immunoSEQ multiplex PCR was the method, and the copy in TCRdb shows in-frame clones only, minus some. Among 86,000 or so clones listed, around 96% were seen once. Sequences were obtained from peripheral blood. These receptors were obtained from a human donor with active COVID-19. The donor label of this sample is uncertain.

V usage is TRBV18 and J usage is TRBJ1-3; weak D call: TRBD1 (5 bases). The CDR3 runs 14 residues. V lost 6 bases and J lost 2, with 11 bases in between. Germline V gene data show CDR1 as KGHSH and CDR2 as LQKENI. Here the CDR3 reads CASSPGVTGNTIYF. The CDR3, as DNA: TGTGCCAGCTCTCCGGGGGTGACTGGAAACACCATATATTTT.

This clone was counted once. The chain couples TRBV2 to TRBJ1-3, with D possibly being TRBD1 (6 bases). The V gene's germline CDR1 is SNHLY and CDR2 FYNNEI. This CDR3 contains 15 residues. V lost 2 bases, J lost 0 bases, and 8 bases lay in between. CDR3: CASSENRASGNTIYF. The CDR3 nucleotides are TGTGCCAGCAGTGAAAACAGGGCCTCTGGAAACACCATATATTTT.

The CDR3 sequence is CASSFTGGALGTQYF. The DNA of the CDR3 is TGTGCCAGCAGTTTCACAGGAGGGGCCCTTGGGACCCAGTACTTC. The J gene is TRBJ2-5, the V gene TRBV28; possibly TRBD2 for D (6 bases). Per germline, CDR1 MDHEN and CDR2 SYDVKM. V was shortened by 3 bases and J by 7 bases, with 18 bases between the two germline ends. The CDR3 loop spans 15 amino acids.

DNA of the CDR3: TGCACCAGCAGCCTACAAGAGGTAAGGTACGAGCAGTACTTC. It codes for CTSSLQEVRYEQYF. The chain uses TRBV1 and TRBJ2-7; the table names TRBD2, a call not compared with the DNA. TRBV1 is an annotated pseudogene. The CDR3 is 14 amino acids.

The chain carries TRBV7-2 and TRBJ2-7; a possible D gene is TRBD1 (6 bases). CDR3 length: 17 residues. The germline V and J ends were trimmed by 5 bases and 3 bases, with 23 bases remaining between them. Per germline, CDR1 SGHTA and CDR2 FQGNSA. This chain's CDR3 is CASSPGPGQRRYYEQYF. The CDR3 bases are TGTGCCAGCAGCCCTGGCCCTGGACAGCGGAGGTACTACGAGCAGTACTTC.

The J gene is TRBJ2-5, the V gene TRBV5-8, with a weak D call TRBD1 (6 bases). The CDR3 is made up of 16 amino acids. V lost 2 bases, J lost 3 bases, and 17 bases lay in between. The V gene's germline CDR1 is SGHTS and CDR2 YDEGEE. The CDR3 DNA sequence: TGTGCCAGCAGCTTTCAGGGGATGGTAAGGGAAGAGACCCAGTACTTC. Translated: CASSFQGMVREETQYF.

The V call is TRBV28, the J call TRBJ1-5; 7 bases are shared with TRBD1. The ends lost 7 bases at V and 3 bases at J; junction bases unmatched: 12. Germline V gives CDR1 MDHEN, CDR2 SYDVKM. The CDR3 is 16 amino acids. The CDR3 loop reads CASTLGVDRVNQPQHF. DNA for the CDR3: TGTGCCAGCACCCTGGGGGTAGACAGGGTCAATCAGCCCCAGCATTTT.

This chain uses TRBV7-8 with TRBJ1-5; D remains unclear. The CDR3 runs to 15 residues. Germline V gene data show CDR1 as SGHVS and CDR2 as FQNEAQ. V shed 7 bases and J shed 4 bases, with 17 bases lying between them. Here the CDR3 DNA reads TGTGCCAGCAACGCCGATTCGAAACTTAATCAGCCCCAGCATTTT. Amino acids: CASNADSKLNQPQHF.

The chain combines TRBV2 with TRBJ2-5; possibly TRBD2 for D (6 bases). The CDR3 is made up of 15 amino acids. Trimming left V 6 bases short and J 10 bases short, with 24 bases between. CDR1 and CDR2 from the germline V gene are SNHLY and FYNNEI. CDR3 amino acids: CASSFSRGAWGDQYF. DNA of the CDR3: TGTGCCAGCAGCTTCTCGCGGGGAGCCTGGGGTGACCAGTACTTC.

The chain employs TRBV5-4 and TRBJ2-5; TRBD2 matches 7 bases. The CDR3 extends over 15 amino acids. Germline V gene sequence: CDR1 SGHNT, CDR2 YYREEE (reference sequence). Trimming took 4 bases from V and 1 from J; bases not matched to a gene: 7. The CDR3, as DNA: TGTGCCAGCAGCGGATCGCCTAGCGGCCAAGAGACCCAGTACTTC. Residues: CASSGSPSGQETQYF.